This T cell receptor beta chain was identified during a study of CD8 T cells in Susac syndrome. The CDR3 spans 12 residues. Germline V gives CDR1 SQVTM, CDR2 ANQGSEA. The junction had 3 bases not matched to a gene; V was cut back by 4 bases and J by 8 bases. RNA, at roughly 0.5 to 1 ug, was reverse transcribed with random hexamers. By means of immunoSEQ multiplex PCR, TCR beta CDR3 spanning 54 Vbeta and 13 Jbeta underwent amplification. From the immunoSEQ multiplex PCR reads, TCRdb called clonotypes with MiXCR, one entry per CDR3 protein. The sample includes approximately 110,000 distinct CDR3 sequences, over 85% of them seen just once. Sequencing targeted TCR beta in blood CD8+ and CD4+ T cells. Negative isolation yielded CD8+ and CD4+ T cells; FACS enriched TEMRA cells. This clonotype was picked up one time.

Sequenced sample: CD4+ T cells from PBMCs. The chain combines TRBV29-1 with TRBJ1-1; 11 bases map to TRBD1. The source of this sequence is a human donor in good health. The CDR3 loop is CSVGTGGGEAFF. In DNA, the CDR3 is TGCAGCGTTGGGACAGGGGGCGGCGAAGCTTTCTTT.